This T cell receptor beta chain emerged from a study of T cell changes during pregnancy in multiple sclerosis. Generated by immunoSEQ multiplex PCR, the TCRdb table keeps only in-frame clones and is missing some. Of approximately 60,000 clones in the sample, about 91% are singletons; the top ten hold about 0.21%. The germline V and J ends were trimmed by 3 bases and 3 bases, with 12 bases remaining between them. Germline V gene data show CDR1 as SQVTM and CDR2 as ANQGSEA. CDR3 size: 14 residues. Sequencing was performed on CD4+ T cells from peripheral blood mononuclear cells, taken in the second trimester of pregnancy. The source is a female donor with multiple sclerosis, enrolled in a pregnancy study. The V and J genes are TRBV29-1 and TRBJ1-3; a weak D match, TRBD1 (6 bases). The CDR3 DNA follows: TGCAGCGTTGATGCTACAGGGAGTGGAAACACCATATATTTT. Protein sequence: CSVDATGSGNTIYF.